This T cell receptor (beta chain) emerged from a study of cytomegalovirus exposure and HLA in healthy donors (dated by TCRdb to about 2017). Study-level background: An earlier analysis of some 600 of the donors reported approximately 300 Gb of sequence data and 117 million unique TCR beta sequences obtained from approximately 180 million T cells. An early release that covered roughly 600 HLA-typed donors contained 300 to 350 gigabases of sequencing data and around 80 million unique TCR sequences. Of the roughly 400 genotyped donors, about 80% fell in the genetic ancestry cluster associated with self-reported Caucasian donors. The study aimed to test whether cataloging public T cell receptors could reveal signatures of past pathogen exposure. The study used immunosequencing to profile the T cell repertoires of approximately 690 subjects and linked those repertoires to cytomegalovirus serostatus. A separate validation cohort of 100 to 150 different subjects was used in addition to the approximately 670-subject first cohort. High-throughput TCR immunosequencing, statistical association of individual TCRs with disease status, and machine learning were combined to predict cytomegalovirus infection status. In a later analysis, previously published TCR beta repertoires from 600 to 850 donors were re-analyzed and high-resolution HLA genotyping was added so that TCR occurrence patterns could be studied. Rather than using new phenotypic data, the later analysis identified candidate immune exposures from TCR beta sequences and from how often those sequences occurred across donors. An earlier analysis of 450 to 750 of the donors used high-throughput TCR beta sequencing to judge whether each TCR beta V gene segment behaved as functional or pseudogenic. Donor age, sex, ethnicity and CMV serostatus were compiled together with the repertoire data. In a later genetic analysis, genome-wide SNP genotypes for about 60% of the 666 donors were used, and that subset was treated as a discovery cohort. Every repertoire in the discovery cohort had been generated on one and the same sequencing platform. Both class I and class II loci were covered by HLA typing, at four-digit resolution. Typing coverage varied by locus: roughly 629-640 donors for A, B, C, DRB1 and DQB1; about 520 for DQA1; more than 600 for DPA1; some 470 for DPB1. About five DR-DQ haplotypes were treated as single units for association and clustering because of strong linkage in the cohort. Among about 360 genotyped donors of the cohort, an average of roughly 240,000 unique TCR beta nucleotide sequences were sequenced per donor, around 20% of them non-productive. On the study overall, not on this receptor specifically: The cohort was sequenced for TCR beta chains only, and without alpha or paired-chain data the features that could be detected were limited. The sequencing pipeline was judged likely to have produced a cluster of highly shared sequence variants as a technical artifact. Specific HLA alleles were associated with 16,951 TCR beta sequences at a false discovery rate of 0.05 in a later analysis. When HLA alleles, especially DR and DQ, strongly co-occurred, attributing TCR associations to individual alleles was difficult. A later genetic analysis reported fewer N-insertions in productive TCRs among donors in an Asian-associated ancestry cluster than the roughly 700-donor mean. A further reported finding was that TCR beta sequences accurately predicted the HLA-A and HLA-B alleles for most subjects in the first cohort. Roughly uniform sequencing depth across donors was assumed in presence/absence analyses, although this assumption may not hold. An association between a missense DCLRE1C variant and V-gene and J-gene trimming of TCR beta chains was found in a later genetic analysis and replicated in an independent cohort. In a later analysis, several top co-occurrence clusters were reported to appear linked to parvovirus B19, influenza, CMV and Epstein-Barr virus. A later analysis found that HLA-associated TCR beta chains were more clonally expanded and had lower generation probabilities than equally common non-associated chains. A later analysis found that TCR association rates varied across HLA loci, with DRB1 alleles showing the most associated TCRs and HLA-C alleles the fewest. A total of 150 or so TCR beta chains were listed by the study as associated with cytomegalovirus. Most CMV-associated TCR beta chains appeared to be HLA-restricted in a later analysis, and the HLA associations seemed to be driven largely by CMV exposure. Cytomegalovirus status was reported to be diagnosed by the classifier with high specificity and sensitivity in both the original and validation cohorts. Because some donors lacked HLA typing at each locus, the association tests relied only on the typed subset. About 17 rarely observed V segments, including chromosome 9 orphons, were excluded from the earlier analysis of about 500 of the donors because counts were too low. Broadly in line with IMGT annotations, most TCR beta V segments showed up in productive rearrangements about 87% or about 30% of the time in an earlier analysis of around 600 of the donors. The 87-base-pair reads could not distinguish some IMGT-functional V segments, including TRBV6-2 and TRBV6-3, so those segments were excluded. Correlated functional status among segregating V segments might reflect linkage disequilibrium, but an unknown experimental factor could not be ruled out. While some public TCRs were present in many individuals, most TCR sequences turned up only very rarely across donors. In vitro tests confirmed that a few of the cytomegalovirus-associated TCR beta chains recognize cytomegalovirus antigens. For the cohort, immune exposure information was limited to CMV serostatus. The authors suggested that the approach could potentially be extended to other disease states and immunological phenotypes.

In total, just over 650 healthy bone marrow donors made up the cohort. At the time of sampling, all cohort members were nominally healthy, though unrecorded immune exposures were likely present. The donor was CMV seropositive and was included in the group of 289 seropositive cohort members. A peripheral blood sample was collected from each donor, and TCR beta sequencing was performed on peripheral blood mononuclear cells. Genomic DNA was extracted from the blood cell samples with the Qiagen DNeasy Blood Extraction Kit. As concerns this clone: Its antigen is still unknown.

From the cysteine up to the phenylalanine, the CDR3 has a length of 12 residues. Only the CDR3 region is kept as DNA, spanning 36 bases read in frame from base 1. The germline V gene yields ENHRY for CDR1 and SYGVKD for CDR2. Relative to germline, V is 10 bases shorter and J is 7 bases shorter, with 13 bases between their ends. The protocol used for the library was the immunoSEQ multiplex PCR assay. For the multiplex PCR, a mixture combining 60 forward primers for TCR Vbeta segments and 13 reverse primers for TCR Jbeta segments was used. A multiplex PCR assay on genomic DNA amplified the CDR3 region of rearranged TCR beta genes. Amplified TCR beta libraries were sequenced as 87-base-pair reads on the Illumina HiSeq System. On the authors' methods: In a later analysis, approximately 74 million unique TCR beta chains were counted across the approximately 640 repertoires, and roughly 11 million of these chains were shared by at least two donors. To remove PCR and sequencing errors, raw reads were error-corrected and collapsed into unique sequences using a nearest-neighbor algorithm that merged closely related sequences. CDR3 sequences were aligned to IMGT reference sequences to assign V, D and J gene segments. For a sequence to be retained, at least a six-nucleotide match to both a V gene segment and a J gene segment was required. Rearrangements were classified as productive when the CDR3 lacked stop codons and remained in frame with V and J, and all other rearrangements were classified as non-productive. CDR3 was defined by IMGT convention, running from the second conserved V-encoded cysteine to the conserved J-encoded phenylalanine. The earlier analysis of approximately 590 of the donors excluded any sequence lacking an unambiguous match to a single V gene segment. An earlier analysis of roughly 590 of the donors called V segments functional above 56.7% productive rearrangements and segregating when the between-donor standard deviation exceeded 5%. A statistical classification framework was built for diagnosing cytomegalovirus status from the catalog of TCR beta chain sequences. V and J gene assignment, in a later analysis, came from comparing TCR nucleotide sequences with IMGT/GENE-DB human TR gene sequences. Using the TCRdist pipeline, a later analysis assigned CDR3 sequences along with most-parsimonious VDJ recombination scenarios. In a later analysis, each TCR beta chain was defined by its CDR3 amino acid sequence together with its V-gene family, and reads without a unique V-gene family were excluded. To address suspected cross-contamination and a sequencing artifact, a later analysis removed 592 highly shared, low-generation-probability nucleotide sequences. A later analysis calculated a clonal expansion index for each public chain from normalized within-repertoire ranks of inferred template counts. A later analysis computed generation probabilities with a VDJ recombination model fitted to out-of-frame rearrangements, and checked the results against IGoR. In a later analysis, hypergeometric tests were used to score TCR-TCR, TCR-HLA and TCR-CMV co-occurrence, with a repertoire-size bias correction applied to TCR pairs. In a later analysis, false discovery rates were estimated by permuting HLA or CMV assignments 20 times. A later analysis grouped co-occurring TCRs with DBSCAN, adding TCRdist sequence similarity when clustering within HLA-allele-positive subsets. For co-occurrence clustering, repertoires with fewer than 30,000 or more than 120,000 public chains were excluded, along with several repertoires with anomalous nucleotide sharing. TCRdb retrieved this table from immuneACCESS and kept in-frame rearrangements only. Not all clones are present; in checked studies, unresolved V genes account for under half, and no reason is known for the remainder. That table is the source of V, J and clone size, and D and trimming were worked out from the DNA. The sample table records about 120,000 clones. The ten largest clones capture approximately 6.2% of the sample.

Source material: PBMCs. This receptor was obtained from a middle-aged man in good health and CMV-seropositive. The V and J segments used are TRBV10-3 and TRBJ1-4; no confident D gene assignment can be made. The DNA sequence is TGTGCCACCCGCATCTCGGGTGAAAAACTGTTTTTT. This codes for CATRISGEKLFF.